These 4 T cell receptor beta chains were all obtained from the same sample, sequenced in a study of patients and donors after allogeneic stem cell transplantation. In TCRdb, the RT-PCR reads were re-called with MiXCR into one record per CDR3 protein. The sample gives about a million distinct CDR3 sequences, 18% of which show up once; around 5.5% is in the top ten. Sample: blood, either unsorted or a sorted T cell fraction (not recorded which). The receptors stem from a human donor who was either an allogeneic HSCT recipient or a stem cell or donor lymphocyte infusion donor (not recorded which). It is not recorded whose cells these are; they may come from a transplant donor.

This clonotype was counted a few times. V is TRBV2 and J is TRBJ2-1; 16 nucleotides line up with TRBD2. With 6 bases clipped from V and 6 bases from J, the junction kept 5 bases outside the gene matches. CDR3 length: 16 amino acids. Germline-derived CDR1 and CDR2 are SNHLY and FYNNEI. As DNA, the CDR3 is TGTGCCAGCAGAGGGACTAGCGGGAGGGCCGTCAATGAGCAGTTCTTC. As protein: CASRGTSGRAVNEQFF.

This clonotype was detected only a few times. V gene TRBV2 combines with J gene TRBJ2-1; D may be TRBD1 or TRBD2 (5 bases each). The CDR3 has 11 residues. Trimming removed 8 bases at V and 8 bases at J, with 10 bases between. The germline V gene has CDR1 SNHLY and CDR2 FYNNEI. CDR3 DNA: TGTGCCAGCCCCCTGGGGGATGAGCAGTTCTTC. It encodes CASPLGDEQFF.

This clonotype has more than one count but fewer than ten. CDR3 in amino acids: CASRTLAGVGPYEQYF. The CDR3 DNA follows: TGTGCCAGCAGGACCTTAGCGGGAGTGGGGCCTTACGAGCAGTACTTC. The chain combines TRBV6-1 with TRBJ2-7; the match to TRBD2 covers 9 bases. V was pared by 6 bases and J by 4 bases, with 13 bases of the junction left unmatched. Germline CDR1 MNHNS, CDR2 SASEGT. The CDR3 runs to 16 residues.

This chain uses TRBV5-1 with TRBJ1-1, with 8 bases aligning to TRBD1. The CDR3 is 15 residues long. CDR1 is SGHRS, CDR2 YFSETQ, per germline. With 7 bases clipped from V and 4 bases from J, the junction kept 12 bases outside the gene matches. The CDR3 loop reads CASFPLTGESTEAFF. In nucleotides, the CDR3 is TGCGCCAGCTTCCCTCTGACAGGGGAAAGCACTGAAGCTTTCTTT.